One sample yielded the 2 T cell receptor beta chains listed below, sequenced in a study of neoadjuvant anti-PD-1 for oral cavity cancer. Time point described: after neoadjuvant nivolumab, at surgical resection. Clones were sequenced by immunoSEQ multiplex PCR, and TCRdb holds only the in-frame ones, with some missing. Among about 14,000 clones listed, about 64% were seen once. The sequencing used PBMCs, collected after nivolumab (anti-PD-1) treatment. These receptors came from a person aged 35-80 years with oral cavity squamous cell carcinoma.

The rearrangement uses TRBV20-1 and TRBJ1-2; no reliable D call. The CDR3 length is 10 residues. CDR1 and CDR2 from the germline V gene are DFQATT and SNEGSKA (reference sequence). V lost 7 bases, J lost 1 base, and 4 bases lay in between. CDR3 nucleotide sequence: TGCAGTGTCCATAACTATGGCTACACCTTC. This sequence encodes CSVHNYGYTF.

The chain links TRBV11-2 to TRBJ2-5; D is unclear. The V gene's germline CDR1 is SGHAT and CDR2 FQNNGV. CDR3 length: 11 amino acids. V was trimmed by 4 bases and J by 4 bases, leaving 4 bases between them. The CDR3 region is CASSSLETQYF. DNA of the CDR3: TGTGCCAGCAGCTCGCTAGAGACCCAGTACTTC. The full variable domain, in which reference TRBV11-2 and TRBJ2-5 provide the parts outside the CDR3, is EAGVAQSPRYKIIEKRQSVAFWCNPISGHATLYWYQQILGQGPKLLIQFQNNGVVDDSQLPKDRFSAERLKGVDSTLKIQPAKLEDSAVYLCASSSLETQYFGPGTRLLVL.